This entry lists 26 T cell receptor beta chains sequenced from one sample in a study of shared clonotypes between healthy human individuals. Sequencing was performed with immunoSEQ multiplex PCR; in TCRdb, only in-frame clones are kept and a portion is missing. The sample records under 600,000 clones, about 96% being singletons. The specimen was naive CD4+ T cells sorted from blood. Subset specified: CD45RA+ positively selected. The receptors were gathered from a young woman in good health.

The rearrangement uses TRBV6-5 and TRBJ2-7, with unresolved D. CDR3 length: 11 residues. Between the trimmed V and J ends, which lost 10 bases and 3 bases, there was a span of 10 bases. From germline, CDR1 is MNHEY and CDR2 SVGAGI. The CDR3 loop reads CATGPFYEQYF. In DNA, the CDR3 is TGTGCCACCGGGCCCTTCTACGAGCAGTACTTC.

The chain uses TRBV9 and TRBJ2-1; 8 nucleotides align to TRBD1. Germline CDR1 reads SGDLS; CDR2 reads YYNGEE. The CDR3 spans 19 residues. V lost 0 bases and J lost 2; bases outside the gene matches: 13. The CDR3 is CASSVAPFSAGGAYNEQFF. The CDR3 DNA reads TGTGCCAGCAGCGTAGCCCCTTTTAGTGCAGGGGGCGCCTACAATGAGCAGTTCTTC.

This chain connects TRBV27 to TRBJ2-7; perhaps TRBD2 as D (6 bases). Germline assignment: CDR1 MNHEY and CDR2 SMNVEV (reference sequence). The CDR3 is 13 amino acids. Trimming shortened V by 5 bases and J by 5 bases, and 13 bases separated the two germline ends. The CDR3 nucleotides are TGTGCCAGCAGTCCTTTGGGGGGAAACGAGCAGTACTTC. Protein product: CASSPLGGNEQYF.

J is TRBJ2-7 and V is TRBV18, with TRBD1 matching over 9 bases. From germline, CDR1 is KGHSH and CDR2 LQKENI. This CDR3 comprises 16 residues. V lost 6 bases and J lost 2; bases outside the gene matches: 11. The DNA for the CDR3 is TGTGCCAGCTCTCTACAGGGGGCGGTGGCAGCCTACGAGCAGTACTTC. Encoded protein: CASSLQGAVAAYEQYF.

Written as DNA, the CDR3 is TGTGCCAGCAGTTCCACCGGAGGGGGCCGCACTGAAGCTTTCTTT. Protein sequence: CASSSTGGGRTEAFF. This chain uses TRBV28 with TRBJ1-1, with 7 bases matching TRBD1. The length of the CDR3 is 15 residues. Germline V gene lookup returns CDR1 MDHEN and CDR2 SYDVKM. The V and J ends lost 4 bases and 4 bases, in that order; junction bases with no gene match: 9. The entire variable domain, with the rest obtained from reference TRBV28 and TRBJ1-1, is as follows: DVKVTQSSRYLVKRTGEKVFLECVQDMDHENMFWYRQDPGLGLRLIYFSYDVKMKEKGDIPEGYSVSREKKERFSLILESASTNQTSMYLCASSSTGGGRTEAFFGQGTRLTVV.

This chain joins TRBV9 and TRBJ1-2; no definite D call. Germline V gives CDR1 SGDLS, CDR2 YYNGEE. V shed 0 bases and J shed 0 bases, with 9 bases lying between them. This CDR3 spans 15 amino acids. DNA of the CDR3: TGTGCCAGCAGCGTAGATCCGGGAGCTAACTATGGCTACACCTTC. As protein: CASSVDPGANYGYTF.

This rearrangement joins TRBV21-1 to TRBJ1-6; TRBD1, as called in the table, went unchecked against the DNA. TRBV21-1 has pseudogene status. The CDR3 contains 14 residues. The DNA for the CDR3 is TGTGCCAGCAGCAAAAACAAACCAAATTCACCCCTCCACTTT. Translated, it gives CASSKNKPNSPLHF.

The chain carries TRBV11-3 and TRBJ1-2; the D is unclear. Trimming took 4 bases from V and 4 from J, leaving 10 bases between them. This CDR3 comprises 13 residues. Per the germline V gene, CDR1 is SGHNT and CDR2 is YENEEA. In DNA, the CDR3 is TGTGCCAGCAGCTATACGACGGGCTATGGCTACACCTTC. Translated: CASSYTTGYGYTF. The full variable domain, its missing parts supplied by reference TRBV11-3 and TRBJ1-2, is EAGVVQSPRYKIIEKKQPVAFWCNPISGHNTLYWYLQNLGQGPELLIRYENEEAVDDSQLPKDRFSAERLKGVDSTLKIQPAELGDSAVYLCASSYTTGYGYTFGSGTRLTVV.

The chain has TRBV5-1 and TRBJ2-7; TRBD2 agrees at 9 bases. CDR3 length: 15 residues. The junction had 4 bases not matched to a gene; V was cut back by 0 bases and J by 3 bases. Germline values: CDR1 SGHRS, CDR2 YFSETQ. The CDR3, as DNA: TGCGCCAGCAGCTTGGTAGCGGGAGATTACTACGAGCAGTACTTC. This encodes CASSLVAGDYYEQYF.

The chain couples TRBV5-1 to TRBJ2-1; 9 bases are a match to TRBD2. CDR1 SGHRS and CDR2 YFSETQ come from the germline V gene. V gave up 0 bases and J gave up 6 bases; unmatched junction bases: 4. The CDR3 is 15 amino acids. CDR3 DNA sequence: TGCGCCAGCAGCTTGGGACTAGCGGAGACCAATGAGCAGTTCTTC. Translated, it gives CASSLGLAETNEQFF.

The chain recombines TRBV11-2 with TRBJ2-7; 7 bases align to TRBD1. The CDR3 is made up of 14 amino acids. Unmatched junction bases numbered 5, after V lost 4 bases and J lost 2 bases. Germline assignment: CDR1 SGHAT and CDR2 FQNNGV. CDR3 in DNA: TGTGCCAGCAGCTCAACGACAGGGACCTACGAGCAGTACTTC. It is translated as CASSSTTGTYEQYF.

The chain joins TRBV27 to TRBJ2-3; a weak D match, TRBD2 (5 bases). V was shortened by 6 bases and J by 0 bases, with 7 bases between the two germline ends. Looked up from germline, CDR1 is MNHEY and CDR2 is SMNVEV (reference sequence). This CDR3 contains 13 residues. In DNA, the CDR3 is TGTGCCAGCAGGGACTTTAGCACAGATACGCAGTATTTT. Its translation is CASRDFSTDTQYF.

The CDR3 spells CATSRDRDRGPSYGYTF. The CDR3 DNA sequence: TGTGCCACCAGCAGAGACCGGGACAGGGGGCCTAGCTATGGCTACACCTTC. The J gene is TRBJ1-2, the V gene TRBV15; 12 bases are a match to TRBD1. The trim removed 0 bases at V and 4 bases at J, leaving 6 bases unmatched. The length of the CDR3 is 17 residues. Looked up from germline, CDR1 is LNHNV and CDR2 is YYDKDF (reference sequence).

The chain has TRBV4-2 and TRBJ2-5; 10 positions agree with TRBD2. The germline CDR1 and CDR2 sequences are LGHNA and YNFKEQ. The V segment lost 2 bases and the J segment 5 bases; nucleotides outside the gene matches: 8. This CDR3 is built from 16 residues. The DNA of the CDR3 is TGTGCCAGCAGCCAATATCTAGCGGGAGAAATGGAGACCCAGTACTTC. Translated, it gives CASSQYLAGEMETQYF.

This rearrangement joins TRBV11-2 to TRBJ2-7; 8 positions agree with TRBD2. V trimming: 5 bases; J trimming: 4 bases; junction bases outside the gene matches: 7. Germline assignment: CDR1 SGHAT and CDR2 FQNNGV. This CDR3 region has 14 residues. CDR3 DNA: TGTGCCAGCAGCGCAGAACTAGCGGTTTACGAGCAGTACTTC. Protein sequence: CASSAELAVYEQYF.

This sequence joins TRBV19 and TRBJ2-3; the D gene is possibly TRBD2 (5 bases). V was shortened by 8 bases and J by 4 bases, with 13 bases between the two germline ends. Germline V gene sequence: CDR1 LNHDA, CDR2 SQIVND (reference sequence). This CDR3 has 13 amino acids. CDR3 in amino acids: CASSRERADTQYF. CDR3 nucleotides: TGTGCCAGTTCGAGGGAGAGGGCAGATACGCAGTATTTT.

The chain is built from TRBV18 and TRBJ1-1; a possible D gene is TRBD1 (5 bases). V was trimmed by 3 bases and J by 10 bases, leaving 21 bases between them. Germline CDR1 and CDR2: KGHSH and LQKENI. The CDR3 consists of 15 residues. As DNA, the CDR3 is TGTGCCAGCTCACCCTCCGGGCAGGGATCCACGGCAGCTTTCTTT. Protein: CASSPSGQGSTAAFF. Looking up the rest from reference TRBV18 and TRBJ1-1 gives the full variable domain: NAGVMQNPRHLVRRRGQEARLRCSPMKGHSHVYWYRQLPEEGLKFMVYLQKENIIDESGMPKERFSAEFPKEGPSILRIQQVVRGDSAAYFCASSPSGQGSTAAFFGQGTRLTVV.

J is TRBJ1-3 and V is TRBV7-9, with 8 bases lining up with TRBD1. The CDR3 is made up of 14 amino acids. The ends lost 0 bases at V and 6 bases at J; junction bases unmatched: 1. Looked up from germline, CDR1 is SEHNR and CDR2 is FQNEAQ (reference sequence). The CDR3 nucleotides are TGTGCCAGCAGCTTAGCACAGGGGGTAAACACCATATATTTT. This encodes CASSLAQGVNTIYF. Filled out from reference TRBV7-9 and TRBJ1-3, the complete variable domain reads DTGVSQNPRHKITKRGQNVTFRCDPISEHNRLYWYRQTLGQGPEFLTYFQNEAQLEKSRLLSDRFSAERPKGSFSTLEIQRTEQGDSAMYLCASSLAQGVNTIYFGEGSWLTVV.

The CDR3 nucleotides are TGTGCCAGCAGGTTGGGCCTCGGACAGTACGAAGCTTTCTTT. It specifies CASRLGLGQYEAFF. V and J are TRBV28 and TRBJ1-1, with a tentative D call TRBD1 (6 bases). The CDR3 is made up of 14 amino acids. V lost 6 bases and J lost 8, with 19 bases in between. Germline-derived CDR1 and CDR2 are MDHEN and SYDVKM.

This clone came up once. The chain combines TRBV2 with TRBJ1-3, with D unresolved. Germline CDR1 is SNHLY and CDR2 is FYNNEI. V was pared by 2 bases and J by 3 bases, with 8 bases between. The CDR3 sequence is 14 residues long. The chain's CDR3 is CASSELGIGNTIYF. As DNA, the CDR3 is TGTGCCAGCAGTGAATTAGGTATTGGAAACACCATATATTTT.

V and J are TRBV18 and TRBJ1-2, with a tentative D call TRBD1 (5 bases). Germline values: CDR1 KGHSH, CDR2 LQKENI. Trimming left V 2 bases short and J 2 bases short, with 15 bases between. This CDR3 spans 16 amino acids. This CDR3 is CASSPVVGDGNYGYTF. CDR3 coding DNA: TGTGCCAGCTCACCAGTCGTCGGGGACGGAAACTATGGCTACACCTTC. The full variable domain, its missing parts supplied by reference TRBV18 and TRBJ1-2, is NAGVMQNPRHLVRRRGQEARLRCSPMKGHSHVYWYRQLPEEGLKFMVYLQKENIIDESGMPKERFSAEFPKEGPSILRIQQVVRGDSAAYFCASSPVVGDGNYGYTFGSGTRLTVV.

The chain joins TRBV10-3 to TRBJ2-7; no reliable D call. There are 9 residues in the CDR3. CDR1 is ENHRY, CDR2 SYGVKD, per germline. The ends were cut back, 11 bases at V and 3 bases at J, with 5 bases in the middle. The CDR3 protein is CAYGYEQYF. CDR3 nucleotide sequence: TGTGCCTATGGCTACGAGCAGTACTTC.

The V call is TRBV2, the J call TRBJ1-1; D perhaps matches TRBD1 (5 bases). V shed 6 bases and J shed 11 bases, with 16 bases lying between them. The germline V gene encodes CDR1 SNHLY and CDR2 FYNNEI. The CDR3 is 12 residues long. This CDR3 reads CASSEPGTRAFF. The CDR3 bases are TGTGCCAGCAGCGAACCTGGGACGAGGGCTTTCTTT.

The chain couples TRBV6-4 to TRBJ2-1; 9 positions match TRBD2. CDR3 size: 15 residues. Germline CDR1 and CDR2: MRHNA and SNTAGT. V shed 6 bases, J shed 3 bases, and the junction held 6 bases outside the gene matches. In DNA, the CDR3 is TGTGCCAGCAGCGTCGAACTAGCGGGCTACAATGAGCAGTTCTTC. This encodes CASSVELAGYNEQFF.

The chain combines TRBV7-2 with TRBJ2-5; 9 bases match TRBD1. Germline lookup yields CDR1 SGHTA and CDR2 FQGNSA. The CDR3 consists of 14 residues. V gave up 5 bases and J gave up 2 bases; unmatched junction bases: 3. The CDR3 DNA is TGTGCCAGCAGCGCGGACAGGGGTCAAGAGACCCAGTACTTC. The encoded protein is CASSADRGQETQYF.

This clone was found once. The V call is TRBV5-1, the J call TRBJ2-7, with 7 nucleotides matching TRBD1. Germline CDR1 reads SGHRS; CDR2 reads YFSETQ. CDR3 length: 15 amino acids. V was pared by 7 bases and J by 0 bases, with 10 bases of the junction left unmatched. CDR3 bases: TGCGCCAGCCAAATAGGGGGCTCTGGCTCCTACGAGCAGTACTTC. The encoded protein is CASQIGGSGSYEQYF.